This is a list of T cell receptor beta chains from one sample in a study of T-cell memory formation after mild COVID-19. In TCRdb, the 5' RACE reads were re-called with MiXCR into one record per CDR3 protein. The data show roughly 550,000 distinct CDR3 sequences, roughly 20% seen once. Specimen: PBMCs or a T cell subset sorted from them (not recorded which). All receptors come from an adult woman who had mild COVID-19 (a few samples of this study predate the infection). Cell type and time point are not known. Each CDR3 is given with its conserved first and last residue. D genes are given only for firm matches. Part of the rows lack a size; the others show once, few, many or a class for expanded clones.

j_call | clone_size | v_call | d_call | cdr3_aa | cdr3_nt
TRBJ2-3 | few | TRBV12-3/TRBV12-4 | TRBD2 | CASAKVGLAGADTQYF | TGTGCCAGCGCAAAAGTGGGCCTCGCGGGGGCAGATACGCAGTATTTT
TRBJ1-1 | . | TRBV6-5 | . | CASSYSGGLTEAFF | TGTGCCAGCAGTTACTCCGGGGGGCTGACTGAAGCTTTCTTT
TRBJ2-3 | few | TRBV3-1 | TRBD2 | CASSGLAGPTDTQYF | TGTGCCAGCAGCGGATTAGCGGGCCCCACAGATACGCAGTATTTT
TRBJ1-1 | . | TRBV11-1 | . | CASSQTPDLNTEAFF | TGTGCCAGCAGCCAGACCCCAGACTTGAACACTGAAGCTTTCTTT
TRBJ2-1 | . | TRBV5-6 | TRBD1 | CASSGGQTEQFF | TGTGCCAGCAGTGGGGGACAGACTGAGCAGTTCTTC
TRBJ1-5 | . | TRBV2 | . | CASSGSSNQPQHF | TGTGCCAGCAGTGGATCGTCCAATCAGCCCCAGCATTTT
TRBJ1-3 | . | TRBV11-3 | . | CASSPVQVSGNTIYF | TGTGCCAGCAGCCCAGTACAGGTCTCTGGAAACACCATATATTTT
TRBJ1-4 | . | TRBV5-5 | TRBD1 | CASSPRTGSATNEKLFF | TGTGCCAGCAGCCCACGGACAGGGAGCGCAACTAATGAAAAACTGTTTTTT
TRBJ1-1 | many | TRBV12-3/TRBV12-4 | . | CASSRGGGTEAFF | TGTGCCAGCAGCAGGGGCGGTGGCACTGAAGCTTTCTTT
TRBJ1-5 | . | TRBV7-2 | . | CASSAGIPPQPQHF | TGTGCCAGCAGCGCAGGGATCCCCCCCCAGCCCCAGCATTTT
TRBJ2-7 | . | TRBV7-2 | . | CASSLGLVEQYF | TGTGCCAGCAGCTTAGGGTTAGTTGAGCAGTACTTC
TRBJ2-1 | few | TRBV12-3/TRBV12-4 | TRBD1 | CASSLADRVEQFF | TGTGCCAGCAGTTTAGCGGACAGGGTGGAGCAGTTCTTC
TRBJ2-5 | once | TRBV12-3/TRBV12-4 | . | CASSRHWGETQYF | TGTGCCAGCAGCCGTCATTGGGGAGAGACCCAGTACTTC
TRBJ2-1 | few | TRBV2 | . | CASSEGAVPNNEQFF | TGTGCCAGCAGTGAAGGGGCGGTCCCCAACAATGAGCAGTTCTTC
TRBJ2-7 | . | TRBV5-1 | . | CASSARDVSAPEQYF | TGCGCCAGCAGCGCCCGGGACGTTTCTGCTCCCGAGCAGTACTTC
TRBJ2-1 | . | TRBV11-3 | . | CASSFSGQIYNEQFF | TGTGCCAGCAGCTTCTCCGGGCAGATTTACAATGAGCAGTTCTTC
TRBJ2-3 | . | TRBV12-3/TRBV12-4 | TRBD2 | CASSSSRGRGDTQYF | TGTGCCAGCAGTTCATCCAGAGGGAGGGGCGATACGCAGTATTTT
TRBJ2-7 | . | TRBV12-3/TRBV12-4 | . | CASSLVGDYYEQYF | TGTGCCAGCAGTTTGGTAGGAGATTACTACGAGCAGTACTTC
TRBJ1-2 | . | TRBV7-9 | . | CASSLVVDGYTF | TGTGCCAGCAGCTTAGTAGTGGACGGCTACACCTTC
TRBJ2-3 | . | TRBV7-3 | . | CASRRGPSDTDTQYF | TGTGCCAGCAGGCGTGGGCCTAGCGACACAGATACGCAGTATTTT
TRBJ2-2 | many | TRBV7-3 | TRBD1 | CASSFGQGATGELFF | TGTGCCAGCAGTTTTGGACAGGGGGCCACCGGGGAGCTGTTTTTT
TRBJ2-1 | few | TRBV6-2/TRBV6-3 | . | CASSYEVRGGPSSYNEQFF | TGTGCCAGCAGTTACGAGGTCAGGGGAGGCCCTAGCTCCTACAATGAGCAGTTCTTC
TRBJ2-7 | few | TRBV6-1 | . | CASNRPSSYEQYF | TGTGCCAGCAACAGGCCGAGCTCCTACGAGCAGTACTTC
TRBJ2-2 | few | TRBV12-3/TRBV12-4 | . | CASRAGPGTGELFF | TGTGCCAGCAGGGCGGGGCCAGGAACCGGGGAGCTGTTTTTT
TRBJ2-3 | few | TRBV29-1 | TRBD2 | CSFPSGGLVVGHTDTQYF | TGCAGCTTCCCTAGCGGGGGCCTGGTTGTAGGGCACACAGATACGCAGTATTTT
TRBJ1-2 | . | TRBV7-9 | . | CASSPNWRDDYGYTF | TGTGCCAGCAGCCCCAATTGGAGAGATGACTATGGCTACACCTTC
TRBJ1-2 | . | TRBV7-9 | . | CASSLAGGRYYGYTF | TGTGCCAGCAGCTTAGCGGGGGGACGGTACTATGGCTACACCTTC
TRBJ1-5 | few | TRBV2 | . | CASSEDGGQLPQHF | TGTGCCAGCAGTGAAGATGGGGGGCAGTTGCCCCAGCATTTT
TRBJ2-6 | . | TRBV5-4 | . | CATRVTTSGANVLTF | TGTGCCACAAGGGTAACCACCTCTGGGGCCAACGTCCTGACTTTC
TRBJ2-4 | . | TRBV7-2 | TRBD2 | CASSLAGVQNIQYF | TGTGCCAGCAGTTTAGCGGGAGTGCAAAACATTCAGTACTTC
TRBJ2-3 | few | TRBV9 | . | CASSVVGDQQTDTQYF | TGTGCCAGCAGCGTAGTCGGAGACCAACAAACAGATACGCAGTATTTT
TRBJ2-3 | . | TRBV7-9 | . | CASSPRGDVHTQYF | TGTGCCAGCAGCCCTAGGGGGGATGTGCATACGCAGTATTTT
TRBJ2-7 | . | TRBV10-2 | . | CASSGPPVYEQYF | TGCGCCAGCAGTGGGCCCCCAGTTTACGAGCAGTACTTC
TRBJ2-1 | few | TRBV5-1 | . | CASSLAGDPWNEQFF | TGCGCCAGCAGCTTGGCTGGGGACCCCTGGAATGAGCAGTTCTTC
TRBJ2-7 | . | TRBV25-1 | TRBD1 | CASSAHRDRGNEQYF | TGTGCCAGCAGTGCACACCGGGACAGGGGAAACGAGCAGTACTTC
TRBJ1-1 | . | TRBV4-2 | . | CASSQMGPKNTEAFF | TGTGCCAGCAGCCAAATGGGACCTAAGAACACTGAAGCTTTCTTT
TRBJ2-7 | many | TRBV14 | . | CASSQVLGGAYEQYF | TGTGCCAGCAGCCAAGTCCTAGGGGGGGCCTACGAGCAGTACTTC
TRBJ1-1 | . | TRBV5-1 | . | CASGHCRVTEAFF | TGCGCCAGCGGGCATTGCAGGGTCACTGAAGCTTTCTTT
TRBJ1-2 | . | TRBV3-1 | . | CASSQDFRERYGYTF | TGTGCCAGCAGCCAAGATTTCCGGGAGCGTTATGGCTACACCTTC
TRBJ2-1 | . | TRBV5-1 | . | CASSRTDTYNEQFF | TGCGCCAGCAGTAGGACAGACACCTACAATGAGCAGTTCTTC
TRBJ2-1 | few | TRBV7-2 | . | CASSFSYNEQFF | TGTGCCAGCAGCTTCTCCTACAATGAGCAGTTCTTC
TRBJ1-1 | . | TRBV4-3 | . | CASRDLIGNTEAFF | TGCGCCAGCAGGGACCTTATTGGCAACACTGAAGCTTTCTTT
TRBJ2-3 | . | TRBV5-1 | . | CASHVADTQYF | TGCGCCAGCCATGTCGCAGATACGCAGTATTTT
TRBJ2-3 | few | TRBV4-1 | . | CASSQRPNSLAGTDTQYF | TGCGCCAGCAGCCAACGACCCAACTCACTTGCGGGCACAGATACGCAGTATTTT
TRBJ2-2 | many | TRBV12-3/TRBV12-4 | . | CASSLGSGNTGELFF | TGTGCCAGCAGCTTAGGATCCGGGAACACCGGGGAGCTGTTTTTT
TRBJ2-7 | . | TRBV7-9 | . | CASSLESGEQYF | TGTGCCAGCAGCTTAGAATCGGGCGAGCAGTACTTC
TRBJ1-2 | . | TRBV10-3 | . | CAISGGLDANYGYTF | TGTGCCATCAGCGGTGGACTGGATGCTAACTATGGCTACACCTTC
TRBJ2-1 | . | TRBV2 | . | CASRAVSYNEQFF | TGTGCCAGCAGAGCGGTTTCCTACAATGAGCAGTTCTTC
TRBJ1-6 | . | TRBV7-9 | . | CASSLRLGDRIHF | TGTGCCAGCAGCCTAAGGCTCGGGGATCGGATCCACTTT
TRBJ1-1 | . | TRBV5-1 | . | CASNVRGQGNTEAFF | TGCGCCAGCAACGTCCGGGGGCAAGGGAACACTGAAGCTTTCTTT
TRBJ1-2 | . | TRBV12-3/TRBV12-4 | . | CASSFGPLMGYTF | TGTGCCAGCAGTTTCGGGCCCCTTATGGGCTACACCTTC